This TCR beta chain was captured by sequencing in a study of T cell changes during pregnancy in multiple sclerosis. This clone was detected only once. Some clones are missing from TCRdb's copy, which holds only in-frame ones; the method was immunoSEQ multiplex PCR. In the table there are some 100,000 clones, more than 80% of which are singletons. The origin of this receptor is a female donor with multiple sclerosis, enrolled in a pregnancy study. The specimen comprised peripheral blood, sampled in the second trimester of pregnancy.

The DNA for the CDR3 is TGCGCCAGCAGCCGCTCCCGGGACAGGATCGCCTACGAGCAGTACTTC. Translation: CASSRSRDRIAYEQYF. The chain has TRBV5-1 and TRBJ2-7, with 8 bases fitting TRBD1. The CDR3 totals 16 residues. CDR1 SGHRS and CDR2 YFSETQ come from the germline V gene. J gave up 2 bases and V 4 bases, and 11 bases lay outside the gene matches.